One and the same sample provided the 16 T cell receptor beta chains below, sequenced in a study of Ad26.COV2.S vaccination and SARS-CoV-2 variants. This sample's treatment: about 20 received Ad26.COV2.S at low or high dose, single or two shots; roughly five received placebo; per-sample allocation not given. Sampling occurred on day 63 after the first vaccine or placebo injection. Clones were sequenced by immunoSEQ multiplex PCR, and TCRdb holds only the in-frame ones, with some missing. The sample consists of around 400,000 clones, 75% to 95% of them appearing once. The sample here was peripheral blood, taken in a trial of Ad26.COV2.S vaccine versus placebo. The receptors shown here come from a person aged 18-65 years who received the Ad26.COV2.S COVID-19 vaccine or a placebo.

The V gene is TRBV7-8, the J gene TRBJ1-6, with D perhaps matching TRBD1 (6 bases). Germline CDR1 and CDR2: SGHVS and FQNEAQ. The CDR3 consists of 16 residues. Trimming left V 2 bases short and J 10 bases short, with 18 bases between. DNA of the CDR3: TGTGCCAGCAGCTTAATGGGGGACACTTCTCTCTCACCCCTCCACTTT. It is translated as CASSLMGDTSLSPLHF.

This CDR3 is CASRKPGQGHSYEQYF. The CDR3 nucleotides read TGTGCCAGCAGGAAACCTGGACAGGGCCACTCCTACGAGCAGTACTTC. The J gene is TRBJ2-7, the V gene TRBV28; 8 bases are shared with TRBD1. Germline-derived CDR1 and CDR2 are MDHEN and SYDVKM. V was clipped by 6 bases and J by 0 bases; unmatched bases: 10. This CDR3 is built from 16 residues.

The CDR3 sequence is CASSVEGGASTDTQYF. The DNA of the CDR3 is TGTGCCAGCAGCGTAGAGGGCGGGGCTAGCACAGATACGCAGTATTTT. This chain uses TRBV9 with TRBJ2-3, with D perhaps matching TRBD2 (6 bases). Germline lookup yields CDR1 SGDLS and CDR2 YYNGEE. The CDR3 runs 16 residues. Trimming took off 0 bases at V and 0 bases at J, with 11 bases between the two ends.

This rearrangement joins TRBV5-4 to TRBJ2-3, with unresolved D. CDR3 size: 15 residues. Germline assignment: CDR1 SGHNT and CDR2 YYREEE (reference sequence). V gave up 3 bases and J gave up 4 bases, with 15 bases separating them. CDR3 amino acids: CASSSGVASSDTQYF. The CDR3 coding sequence is TGTGCCAGCAGCTCTGGGGTGGCTAGTTCAGATACGCAGTATTTT. The full variable domain, in which reference TRBV5-4 and TRBJ2-3 provide the parts outside the CDR3, is ETGVTQSPTHLIKTRGQQVTLRCSSQSGHNTVSWYQQALGQGPQFIFQYYREEENGRGNFPPRFSGLQFPNYSSELNVNALELDDSALYLCASSSGVASSDTQYFGPGTRLTVL.

This clone was found once. The chain combines TRBV2 with TRBJ2-1; D is uncertain. Germline CDR1 reads SNHLY; CDR2 reads FYNNEI. CDR3 length equals 13 residues. V lost 1 base, J lost 11 bases, and 12 bases lay in between. The CDR3 DNA sequence: TGTGCCAGCAGTGAAGGGCTGCTAGGAAAGCAGTTCTTC. It encodes CASSEGLLGKQFF.

The V and J genes are TRBV2 and TRBJ2-1; no firm D call. Per germline, CDR1 SNHLY and CDR2 FYNNEI. The CDR3 contains 14 residues. CDR3 in amino acids: CSSKGLQRYNEQFF. Written as DNA, the CDR3 is TGTTCATCAAAGGGCCTACAGCGTTACAATGAGCAGTTCTTC.

The chain recombines TRBV2 with TRBJ1-3; D ambiguous. Germline values: CDR1 SNHLY, CDR2 FYNNEI. Trimming pared 7 bases from V and 1 base from J, leaving 11 bases between. CDR3 size: 14 residues. The CDR3 DNA reads as TGTGCCAGCACCCCGGAGGATTCTGGAAACACCATATATTTT. This translates into CASTPEDSGNTIYF.

The chain links TRBV11-3 to TRBJ2-1; 9 nucleotides line up with TRBD1. Germline assignment: CDR1 SGHNT and CDR2 YENEEA. J lost 0 bases, V lost 3 bases, and 3 bases had no gene match. The CDR3 extends over 16 amino acids. In DNA, the CDR3 is TGTGCCAGCAGCTTTCGGGGACAGGGCTCCTACAATGAGCAGTTCTTC. Residues: CASSFRGQGSYNEQFF.

As DNA, the CDR3 is TGTGCCAGCAGTTTTGGCGGGAGGACCACCTACGAGCAGTACTTC. The encoded protein is CASSFGGRTTYEQYF. This chain links TRBV27 with TRBJ2-7, with TRBD2 matching 8 bases. The germline V gene encodes CDR1 MNHEY and CDR2 SMNVEV (reference sequence). This CDR3 is built from 15 residues. Trimming removed 3 bases from V and 2 bases from J; junction bases left unmatched: 6.

This chain connects TRBV18 to TRBJ2-7; tentative D call: TRBD2 (5 bases). There are 14 residues in the CDR3. V lost 6 bases and J 5 bases, leaving 17 bases between the germline ends. Germline lookup yields CDR1 KGHSH and CDR2 LQKENI. The DNA of the CDR3 is TGTGCCAGCTCCGCTCCGCCAGGAGGTAACGAGCAGTACTTC. Residues: CASSAPPGGNEQYF.

V gene TRBV4-3 combines with J gene TRBJ1-2; D perhaps matches TRBD1 (5 bases). Germline CDR1 is LGHNA and CDR2 is YSLEER. The CDR3 loop spans 16 amino acids. Trimming shortened V by 1 base and J by 4 bases, and 16 bases separated the two germline ends. CDR3 nucleotides: TGCGCCAGCAGCCAAGTCCAGTCAGACAGACCCTATGGCTACACCTTC. Its translation is CASSQVQSDRPYGYTF.

V gene TRBV29-1 combines with J gene TRBJ2-1, with 9 bases aligning to TRBD2. The CDR3 runs 14 residues. Trimming cost V 4 bases and J 1 base; bases outside gene matches: 2. Germline lookup yields CDR1 SQVTM and CDR2 ANQGSEA. CDR3 amino acids: CSVGGGGSYNEQFF. The DNA for the CDR3 is TGCAGCGTTGGCGGGGGGGGTTCCTACAATGAGCAGTTCTTC.

The chain combines TRBV5-4 with TRBJ1-1, with D maybe TRBD1 (5 bases). V was shortened by 2 bases and J by 7 bases, with 9 bases between the two germline ends. CDR1 is SGHNT, CDR2 YYREEE, per germline (reference sequence). The CDR3 consists of 12 residues. The CDR3 reads CASSFQGGEAFF. The DNA of the CDR3 is TGTGCCAGCAGCTTTCAGGGTGGTGAAGCTTTCTTT.

The V call is TRBV30, the J call TRBJ2-7, with TRBD1 as a possible D gene (9 bases). Germline CDR1 reads GTSNPN; CDR2 reads SVGIG (reference sequence). V lost 2 bases and J lost 2, with 16 bases in between. The CDR3 has 15 amino acids. CDR3 region: CAWSTGGTGPYEQYF. For the CDR3, the DNA is TGTGCCTGGAGTACGGGAGGGACAGGGCCCTACGAGCAGTACTTC.

The V call is TRBV7-2, the J call TRBJ1-6; 7 positions agree with TRBD1. The V gene end was trimmed by 4 bases and the J gene end by 10 bases; junction bases not matched to a gene: 7. The CDR3 runs to 14 residues. Per the germline V gene, CDR1 is SGHTA and CDR2 is FQGNSA. This chain's CDR3 is CASSSGDRISPLHF. The CDR3 DNA sequence: TGTGCCAGCAGCTCCGGGGACAGAATATCACCCCTCCACTTT.

The V call is TRBV5-6, the J call TRBJ2-3; 11 bases map to TRBD2. The CDR3 is 19 residues long. CDR1 and CDR2 from the germline V gene are SGHDT and YYEEEE. The trim removed 1 base at V and 1 base at J, leaving 11 bases unmatched. CDR3 region: CASSLIVAGGRWGTDTQYF. CDR3 sequence (DNA): TGTGCCAGCAGCTTGATAGTAGCGGGAGGGCGATGGGGCACAGATACGCAGTATTTT.